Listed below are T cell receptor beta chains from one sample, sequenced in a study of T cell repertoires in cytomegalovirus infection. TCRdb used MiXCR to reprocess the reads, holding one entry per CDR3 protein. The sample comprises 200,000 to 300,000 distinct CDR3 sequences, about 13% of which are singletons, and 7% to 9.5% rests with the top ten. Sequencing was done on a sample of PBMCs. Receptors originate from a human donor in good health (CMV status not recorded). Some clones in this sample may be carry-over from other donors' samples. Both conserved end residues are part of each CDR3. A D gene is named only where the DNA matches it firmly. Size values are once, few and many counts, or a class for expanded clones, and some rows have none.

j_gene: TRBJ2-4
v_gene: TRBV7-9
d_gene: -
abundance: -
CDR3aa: CASSLADLAKNIQYF
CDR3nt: TGTGCCAGCAGCTTAGCGGACCTAGCCAAAAACATTCAGTACTTC

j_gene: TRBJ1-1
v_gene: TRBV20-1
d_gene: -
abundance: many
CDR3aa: CSASRYRTGNWRNTEAFF
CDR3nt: TGCAGTGCTAGTAGGTACCGTACAGGAAATTGGAGGAACACTGAAGCTTTCTTT

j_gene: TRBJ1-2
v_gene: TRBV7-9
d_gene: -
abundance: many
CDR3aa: CASSQYSSPLGYGYTF
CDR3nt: TGTGCCAGCAGCCAATATAGCTCGCCTCTGGGCTATGGCTACACCTTC

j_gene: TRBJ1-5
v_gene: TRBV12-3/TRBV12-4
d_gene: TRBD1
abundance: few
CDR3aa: CASSPGQGGNQPQHF
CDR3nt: TGTGCCAGCAGTCCGGGACAGGGTGGGAATCAGCCCCAGCATTTT

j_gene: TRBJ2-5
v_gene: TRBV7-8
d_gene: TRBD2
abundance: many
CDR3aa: CASSLRGGVGETQYF
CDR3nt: TGTGCCAGCAGCCTGCGCGGGGGGGTGGGTGAGACCCAGTACTTC

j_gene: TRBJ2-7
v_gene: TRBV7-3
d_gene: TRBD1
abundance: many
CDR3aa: CASSPTGTVYEQYF
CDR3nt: TGTGCCAGCAGCCCAACGGGGACAGTATACGAGCAGTACTTC

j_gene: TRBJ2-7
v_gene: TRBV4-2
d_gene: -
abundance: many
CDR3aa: CASSQVGVRAGPYEQYF
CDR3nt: TGTGCCAGCAGCCAAGTTGGAGTAAGGGCGGGGCCCTACGAGCAGTACTTC

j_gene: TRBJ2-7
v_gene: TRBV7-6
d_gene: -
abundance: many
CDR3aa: CASSLRGRDEQYF
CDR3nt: TGTGCCAGCAGCTTACGGGGTCGGGACGAGCAGTACTTC

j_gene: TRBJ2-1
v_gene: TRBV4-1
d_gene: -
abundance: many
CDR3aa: CASSQDRGVQDEQFF
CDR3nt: TGCGCCAGCAGCCAAGACCGAGGGGTTCAAGATGAGCAGTTCTTC

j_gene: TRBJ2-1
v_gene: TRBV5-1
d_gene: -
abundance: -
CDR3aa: CASSLDGRTPREQFF
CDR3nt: TGCGCCAGCAGCTTGGATGGACGGACTCCTAGAGAGCAGTTCTTC

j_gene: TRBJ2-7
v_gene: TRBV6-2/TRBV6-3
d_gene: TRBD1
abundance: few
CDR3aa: CASRTPGTGGYEQYF
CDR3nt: TGTGCCAGCAGAACACCAGGGACAGGGGGCTACGAGCAGTACTTC

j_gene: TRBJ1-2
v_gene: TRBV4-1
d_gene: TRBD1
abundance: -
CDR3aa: CASSQRSGQEVYGYTF
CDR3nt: TGCGCCAGCAGCCAGCGTTCGGGACAGGAAGTCTATGGCTACACCTTC

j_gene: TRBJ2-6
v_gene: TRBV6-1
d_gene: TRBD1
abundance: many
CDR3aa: CASTLGTGILSGANVLTF
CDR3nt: TGTGCCAGCACCCTAGGGACAGGGATACTGTCTGGGGCCAACGTCCTGACTTTC

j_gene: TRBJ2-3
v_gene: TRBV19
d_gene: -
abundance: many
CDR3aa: CASMGTVRGTDTQYF
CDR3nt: TGTGCCAGTATGGGGACCGTTAGGGGCACAGATACGCAGTATTTT

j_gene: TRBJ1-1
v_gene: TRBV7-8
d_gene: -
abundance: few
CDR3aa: CASTYISRTEAFF
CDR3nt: TGTGCCAGCACCTATATTTCACGGACTGAAGCTTTCTTT

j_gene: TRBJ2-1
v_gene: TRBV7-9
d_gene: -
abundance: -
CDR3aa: CASSREASYNEQFF
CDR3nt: TGTGCCAGCAGCAGGGAGGCCTCCTACAATGAGCAGTTCTTC

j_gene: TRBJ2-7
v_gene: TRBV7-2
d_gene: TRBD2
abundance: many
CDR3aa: CASSTTVGTSDSYEQYF
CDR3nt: TGTGCCAGCAGCACGACGGTAGGGACTAGCGACTCCTACGAGCAGTACTTC

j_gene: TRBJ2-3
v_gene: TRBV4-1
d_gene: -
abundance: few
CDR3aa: CASSQIGADTQYF
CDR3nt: TGCGCCAGCAGCCAAATCGGGGCAGATACGCAGTATTTT

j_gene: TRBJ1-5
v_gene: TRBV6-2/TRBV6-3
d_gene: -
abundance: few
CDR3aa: CASKQGAQPQHF
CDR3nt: TGTGCCAGCAAACAGGGAGCTCAGCCCCAGCATTTT

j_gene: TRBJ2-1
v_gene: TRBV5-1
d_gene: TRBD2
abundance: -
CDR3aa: CASARAAGDYSYNEQFF
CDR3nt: TGCGCCAGCGCCCGGGCGGCGGGAGATTATTCCTACAATGAGCAGTTCTTC

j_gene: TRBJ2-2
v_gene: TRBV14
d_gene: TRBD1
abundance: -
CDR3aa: CASSPQGAGTGELFF
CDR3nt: TGTGCCAGCAGCCCGCAGGGGGCAGGGACCGGGGAGCTGTTTTTT

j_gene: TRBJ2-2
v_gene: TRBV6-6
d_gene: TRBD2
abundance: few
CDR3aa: CASSTSGTTTGELFF
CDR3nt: TGTGCCAGCAGTACCTCCGGGACTACGACCGGGGAGCTGTTTTTT

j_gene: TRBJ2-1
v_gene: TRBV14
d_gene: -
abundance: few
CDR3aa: CASSQELGGEQFF
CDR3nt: TGTGCCAGCAGCCAAGAATTGGGTGGTGAGCAGTTCTTC

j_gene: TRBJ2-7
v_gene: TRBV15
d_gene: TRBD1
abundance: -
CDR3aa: CATSREPAGTGSEQYF
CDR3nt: TGTGCCACCAGCAGGGAACCGGCCGGGACAGGGAGCGAGCAGTACTTC

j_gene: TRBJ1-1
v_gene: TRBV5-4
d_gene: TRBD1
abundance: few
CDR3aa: CASSLRQGKNTEAFF
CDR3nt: TGTGCCAGCAGCTTAAGACAGGGTAAGAACACTGAAGCTTTCTTT

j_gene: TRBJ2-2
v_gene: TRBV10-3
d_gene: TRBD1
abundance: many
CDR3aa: CAISPPGQESGNTGELFF
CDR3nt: TGTGCCATCAGTCCCCCGGGACAGGAATCAGGGAACACCGGGGAGCTGTTTTTT